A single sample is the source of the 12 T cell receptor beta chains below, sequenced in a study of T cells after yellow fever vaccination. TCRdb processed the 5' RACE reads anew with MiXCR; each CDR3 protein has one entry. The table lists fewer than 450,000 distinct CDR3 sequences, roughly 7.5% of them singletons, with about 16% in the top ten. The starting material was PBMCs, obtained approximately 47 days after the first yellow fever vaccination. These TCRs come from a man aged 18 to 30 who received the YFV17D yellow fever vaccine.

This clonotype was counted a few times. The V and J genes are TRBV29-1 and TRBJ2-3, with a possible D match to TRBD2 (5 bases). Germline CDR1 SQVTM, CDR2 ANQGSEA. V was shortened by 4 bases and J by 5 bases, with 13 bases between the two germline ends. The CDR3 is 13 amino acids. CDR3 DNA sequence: TGCAGCGTTGCTCGAGGGCCTGGAGATACGCAGTATTTT. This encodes CSVARGPGDTQYF.

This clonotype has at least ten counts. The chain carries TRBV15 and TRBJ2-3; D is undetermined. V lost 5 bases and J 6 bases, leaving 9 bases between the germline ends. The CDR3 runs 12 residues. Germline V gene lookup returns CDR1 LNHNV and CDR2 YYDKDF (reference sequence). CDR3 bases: TGTGCCACCAGCCCTTCGGTGGATACGCAGTATTTT. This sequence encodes CATSPSVDTQYF.

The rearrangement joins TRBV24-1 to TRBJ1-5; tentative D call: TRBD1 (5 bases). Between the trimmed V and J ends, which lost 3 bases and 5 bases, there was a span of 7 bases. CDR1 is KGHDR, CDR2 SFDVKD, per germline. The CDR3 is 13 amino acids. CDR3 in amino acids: CATSDRDDQPQHF. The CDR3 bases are TGTGCCACCAGTGATCGGGACGATCAGCCCCAGCATTTT.

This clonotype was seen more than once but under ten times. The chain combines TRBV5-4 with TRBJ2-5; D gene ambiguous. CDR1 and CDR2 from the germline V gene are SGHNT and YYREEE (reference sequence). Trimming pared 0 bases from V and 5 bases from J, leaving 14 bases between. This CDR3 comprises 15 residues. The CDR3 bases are TGTGCCAGCAGCTTGGAGGCGGCGGCCGTGGAGACCCAGTACTTC. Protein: CASSLEAAAVETQYF.

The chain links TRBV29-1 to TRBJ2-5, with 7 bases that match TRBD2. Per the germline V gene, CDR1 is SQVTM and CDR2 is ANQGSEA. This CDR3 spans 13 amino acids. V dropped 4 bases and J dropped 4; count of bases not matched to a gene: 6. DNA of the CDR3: TGCAGCGTTGGTGCAGGGAGGGGAGAGACCCAGTACTTC. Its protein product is CSVGAGRGETQYF.

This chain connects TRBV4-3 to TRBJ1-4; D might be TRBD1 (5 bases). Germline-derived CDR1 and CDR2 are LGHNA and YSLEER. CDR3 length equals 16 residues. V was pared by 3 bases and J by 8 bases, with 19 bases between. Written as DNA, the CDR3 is TGCGCCAGCAGCCACGGGACCCTGGTCACAAGGGAAAAACTGTTTTTT. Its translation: CASSHGTLVTREKLFF.

This CDR3 reads CASSPQTGVGNQPQHF. The DNA of the CDR3 is TGTGCCAGCTCACCACAGACAGGGGTGGGCAATCAGCCCCAGCATTTT. The chain links TRBV18 to TRBJ1-5, with 8 nucleotides matching TRBD1. The CDR3 is made up of 16 amino acids. Germline CDR1 reads KGHSH; CDR2 reads LQKENI. J was trimmed by 2 bases and V by 1 base; bases with no gene match: 4.

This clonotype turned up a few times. CDR3 in amino acids: CASSQSYRVGPRHTDTQYF. CDR3 in DNA: TGCGCCAGCAGTCAATCTTACAGGGTTGGCCCCAGACACACAGATACGCAGTATTTT. This chain uses TRBV23-1 with TRBJ2-3; a weak D match, TRBD1 (6 bases). TRBV23-1 is flagged as an ORF with uncertain function. The CDR3 has 19 amino acids. V lost 0 bases, J lost 2 bases, and 21 bases lay in between.

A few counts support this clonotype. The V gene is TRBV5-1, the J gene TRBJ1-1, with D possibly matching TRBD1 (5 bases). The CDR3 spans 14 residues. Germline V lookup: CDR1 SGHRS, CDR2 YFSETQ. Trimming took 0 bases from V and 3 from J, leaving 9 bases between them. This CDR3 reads CASSLGQSYTEAFF. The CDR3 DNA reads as TGCGCCAGCAGCTTGGGACAGAGTTACACTGAAGCTTTCTTT.

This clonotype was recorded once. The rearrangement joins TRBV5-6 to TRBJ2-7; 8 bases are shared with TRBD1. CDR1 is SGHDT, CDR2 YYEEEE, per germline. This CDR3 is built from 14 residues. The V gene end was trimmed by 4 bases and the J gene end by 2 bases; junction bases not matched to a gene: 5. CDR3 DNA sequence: TGTGCCAGCAGCACCGTACAGGGGGCCTACGAGCAGTACGTC. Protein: CASSTVQGAYEQYV.

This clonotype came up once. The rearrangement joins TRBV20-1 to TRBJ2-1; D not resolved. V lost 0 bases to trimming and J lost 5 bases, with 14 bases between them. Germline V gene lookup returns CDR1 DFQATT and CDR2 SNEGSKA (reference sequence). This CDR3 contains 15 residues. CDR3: CSARDWLAYHNEQFF. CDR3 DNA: TGCAGTGCTAGAGATTGGTTAGCTTACCACAATGAGCAGTTCTTC.

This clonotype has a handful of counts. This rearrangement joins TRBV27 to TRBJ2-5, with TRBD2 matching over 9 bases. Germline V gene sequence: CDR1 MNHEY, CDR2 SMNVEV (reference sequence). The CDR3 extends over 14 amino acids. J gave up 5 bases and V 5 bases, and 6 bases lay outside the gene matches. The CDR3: CASSPGLARETQYF. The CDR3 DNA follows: TGTGCCAGCAGTCCGGGACTAGCACGGGAGACCCAGTACTTC.